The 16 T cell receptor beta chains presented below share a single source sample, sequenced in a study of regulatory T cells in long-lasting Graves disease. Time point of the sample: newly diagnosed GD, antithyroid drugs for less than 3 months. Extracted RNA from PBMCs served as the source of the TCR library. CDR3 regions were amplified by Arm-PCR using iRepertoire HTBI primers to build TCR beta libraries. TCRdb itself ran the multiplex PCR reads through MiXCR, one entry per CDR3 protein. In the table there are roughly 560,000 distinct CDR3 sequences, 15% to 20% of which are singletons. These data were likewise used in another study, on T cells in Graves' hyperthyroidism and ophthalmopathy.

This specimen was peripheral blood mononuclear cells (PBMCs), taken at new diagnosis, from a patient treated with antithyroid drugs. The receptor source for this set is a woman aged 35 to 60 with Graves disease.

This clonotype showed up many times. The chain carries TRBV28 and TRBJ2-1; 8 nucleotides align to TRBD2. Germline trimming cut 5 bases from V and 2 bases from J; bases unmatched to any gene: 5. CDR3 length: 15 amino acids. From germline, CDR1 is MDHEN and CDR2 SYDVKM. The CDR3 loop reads CASSGGAGAYNEQFF. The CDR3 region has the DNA TGTGCCAGCAGTGGGGGAGCGGGGGCCTACAATGAGCAGTTCTTC.

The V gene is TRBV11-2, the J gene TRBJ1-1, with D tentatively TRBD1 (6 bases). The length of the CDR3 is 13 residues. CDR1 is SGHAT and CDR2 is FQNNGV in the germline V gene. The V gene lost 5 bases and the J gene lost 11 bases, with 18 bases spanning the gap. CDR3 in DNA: TGTGCCAGCAGCCCCGCCGGGGGCTTTATGGCTTTCTTT. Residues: CASSPAGGFMAFF.

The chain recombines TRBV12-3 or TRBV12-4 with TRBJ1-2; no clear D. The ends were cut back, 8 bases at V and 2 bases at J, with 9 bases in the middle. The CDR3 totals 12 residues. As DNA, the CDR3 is TGTGCCAGCCGCATTCACAACTATGGCTACACCTTC. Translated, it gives CASRIHNYGYTF.

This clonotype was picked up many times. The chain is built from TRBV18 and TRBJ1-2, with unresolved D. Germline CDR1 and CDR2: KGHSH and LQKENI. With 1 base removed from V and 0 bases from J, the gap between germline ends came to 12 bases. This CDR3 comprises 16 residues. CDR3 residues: CASSPQGVKANYGYTF. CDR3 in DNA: TGTGCCAGCTCACCACAGGGAGTAAAGGCTAACTATGGCTACACCTTC.

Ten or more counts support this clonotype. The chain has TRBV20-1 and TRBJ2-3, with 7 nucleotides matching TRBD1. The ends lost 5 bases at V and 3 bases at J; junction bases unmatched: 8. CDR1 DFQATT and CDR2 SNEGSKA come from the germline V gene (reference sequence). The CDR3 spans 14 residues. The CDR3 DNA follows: TGCAGTGCTGAGACAGGGTTTGGGACAGATACGCAGTATTTT. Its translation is CSAETGFGTDTQYF.

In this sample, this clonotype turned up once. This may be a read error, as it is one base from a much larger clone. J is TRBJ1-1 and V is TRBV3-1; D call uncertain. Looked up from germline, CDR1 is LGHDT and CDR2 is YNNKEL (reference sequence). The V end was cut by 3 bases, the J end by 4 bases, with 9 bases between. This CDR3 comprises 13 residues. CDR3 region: CASSHGSTTEAFF. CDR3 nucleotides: TGTGCCAGCAGCCATGGGTCCACCACTGAAGCTTTCTTT. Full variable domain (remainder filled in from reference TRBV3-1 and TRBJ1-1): DTAVSQTPKYLVTQMGNDKSIKCEQNLGHDTMYWYKQDSKKFLKIMFSYNNKELIINETVPNRFSPKSPDKAHLNLHINSLELGDSAVYFCASSHGSTTEAFFGQGTRLTVV.

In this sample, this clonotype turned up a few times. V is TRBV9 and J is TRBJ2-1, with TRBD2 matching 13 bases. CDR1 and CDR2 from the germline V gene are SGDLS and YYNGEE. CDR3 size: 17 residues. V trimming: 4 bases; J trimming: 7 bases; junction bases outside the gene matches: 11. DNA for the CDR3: TGTGCCAGCAGCACCGCTGGTACTAGCGGGGGGGCGAATGAGCAGTTCTTC. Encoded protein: CASSTAGTSGGANEQFF. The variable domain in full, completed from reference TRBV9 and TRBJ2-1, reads DSGVTQTPKHLITATGQRVTLRCSPRSGDLSVYWYQQSLDQGLQFLIQYYNGEERAKGNILERFSAQQFPDLHSELNLSSLELGDSALYFCASSTAGTSGGANEQFFGPGTRLTVL.

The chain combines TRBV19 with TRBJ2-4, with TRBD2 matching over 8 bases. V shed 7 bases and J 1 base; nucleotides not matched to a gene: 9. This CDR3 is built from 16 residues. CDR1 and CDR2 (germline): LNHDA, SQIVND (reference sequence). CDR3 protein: CASTLGAGVAKNIQYF. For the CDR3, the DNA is TGTGCCAGTACCCTAGGAGCGGGGGTCGCCAAAAACATTCAGTACTTC.

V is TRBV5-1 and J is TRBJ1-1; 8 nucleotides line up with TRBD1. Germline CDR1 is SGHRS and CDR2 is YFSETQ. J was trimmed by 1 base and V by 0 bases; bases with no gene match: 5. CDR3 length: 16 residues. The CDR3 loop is CASSLAAGGQNTEAFF. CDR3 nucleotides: TGCGCCAGCAGCTTGGCGGCAGGGGGCCAGAACACTGAAGCTTTCTTT. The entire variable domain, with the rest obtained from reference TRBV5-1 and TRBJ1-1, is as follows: KAGVTQTPRYLIKTRGQQVTLSCSPISGHRSVSWYQQTPGQGLQFLFEYFSETQRNKGNFPGRFSGRQFSNSRSEMNVSTLELGDSALYLCASSLAAGGQNTEAFFGQGTRLTVV.

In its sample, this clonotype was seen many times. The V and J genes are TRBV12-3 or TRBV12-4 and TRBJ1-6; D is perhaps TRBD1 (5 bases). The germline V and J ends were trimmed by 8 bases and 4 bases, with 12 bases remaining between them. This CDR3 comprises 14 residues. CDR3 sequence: CASSPGVYNSPLHF. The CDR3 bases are TGTGCCAGCTCGCCGGGGGTGTATAATTCACCCCTCCACTTT.

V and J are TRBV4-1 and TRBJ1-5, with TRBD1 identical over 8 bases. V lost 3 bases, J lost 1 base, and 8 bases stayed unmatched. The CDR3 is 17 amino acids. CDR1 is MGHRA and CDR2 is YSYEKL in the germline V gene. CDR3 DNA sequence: TGCGCCAGCAGCCATCCCCCAGGGGGCGCGAGCAATCAGCCCCAGCATTTT. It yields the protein CASSHPPGGASNQPQHF.

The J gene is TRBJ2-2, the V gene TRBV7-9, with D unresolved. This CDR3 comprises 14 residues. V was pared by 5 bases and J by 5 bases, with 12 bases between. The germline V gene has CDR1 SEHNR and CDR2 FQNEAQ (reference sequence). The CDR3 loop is CASSPMTWTGELFF. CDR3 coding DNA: TGTGCCAGCAGCCCGATGACCTGGACCGGGGAGCTGTTTTTT.

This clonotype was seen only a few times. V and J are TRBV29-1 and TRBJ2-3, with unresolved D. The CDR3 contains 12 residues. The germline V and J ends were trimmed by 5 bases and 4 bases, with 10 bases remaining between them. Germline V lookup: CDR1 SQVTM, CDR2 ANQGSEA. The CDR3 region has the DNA TGCAGCGTTCGTATCGGATCAGATACGCAGTATTTT. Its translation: CSVRIGSDTQYF.

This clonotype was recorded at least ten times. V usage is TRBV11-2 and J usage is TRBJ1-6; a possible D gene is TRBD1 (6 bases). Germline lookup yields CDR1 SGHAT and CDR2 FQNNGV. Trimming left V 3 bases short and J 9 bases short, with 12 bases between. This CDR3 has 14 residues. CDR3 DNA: TGTGCCAGCAGCTTTAATAGGGGGGTTTCACCCCTCCACTTT. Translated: CASSFNRGVSPLHF.

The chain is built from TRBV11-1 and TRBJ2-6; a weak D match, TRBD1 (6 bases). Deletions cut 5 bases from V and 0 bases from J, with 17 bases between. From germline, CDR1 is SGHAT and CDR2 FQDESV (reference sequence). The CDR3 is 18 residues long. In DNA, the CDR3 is TGTGCCAGCAGCCCGCGCCTTGGGGGCGACTCTGGGGCCAACGTCCTGACTTTC. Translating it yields CASSPRLGGDSGANVLTF.

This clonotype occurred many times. CDR3 loop: CASSPQGNEKLFF. In DNA form, the CDR3 reads TGTGCCAGCAGCCCGCAGGGTAATGAAAAACTGTTTTTT. The chain employs TRBV11-2 and TRBJ1-4; D may be TRBD1 (5 bases). Per germline, CDR1 SGHAT and CDR2 FQNNGV. V lost 5 bases, J lost 4 bases, and 8 bases lay in between. The length of the CDR3 is 13 residues.